The 15 T cell receptor beta chains below all came from one sample that was sequenced in a study of T cells in Graves' hyperthyroidism and ophthalmopathy. Template material for amplifying TCR beta CDR3 regions consisted of RNA transcripts. HTBI primers were the set used in a first-round RT-PCR of the TCR CDR3. Via MiXCR, TCRdb re-called the multiplex PCR reads, giving one row per CDR3 protein. The repertoire includes about 520,000 distinct CDR3 sequences, 20% of them detected once, and around 27% sits in the top ten. Sequenced: blood. The receptors come from a man in his late teens or twenties with Graves' hyperthyroidism.

V is TRBV6-5 and J is TRBJ2-7, with TRBD1 identical over 8 bases. The germline gives CDR1 MNHEY, CDR2 SVGAGI. V shed 6 bases, J shed 6 bases, and the junction held 4 bases outside the gene matches. The CDR3 totals 12 residues. This chain's CDR3 is CASRLQGGEQYF. The DNA of the CDR3 is TGTGCCAGCAGATTACAGGGGGGCGAGCAGTACTTC.

This clonotype was detected many times. This sequence joins TRBV28 and TRBJ2-6, with 8 bases fitting TRBD2. Losses at the gene ends were 5 bases for V and 1 base for J; bases not matched to a gene: 13. The germline gives CDR1 MDHEN, CDR2 SYDVKM. CDR3 length: 19 residues. CDR3 nucleotide sequence: TGTGCCAGCAGTCTTTTCCCTCGGGGGGGCGTGTCTGGGGCCAACGTCCTGACTTTC. This gives the protein CASSLFPRGGVSGANVLTF.

The table lists this clonotype with many counts. The CDR3 DNA follows: TGTGCCAGTAGGGGACTCGGACAGGCGGACGGGGCCCAGCATTTT. It specifies CASRGLGQADGAQHF. The chain employs TRBV19 and TRBJ1-5; 7 bases agree with TRBD1. Germline values: CDR1 LNHDA, CDR2 SQIVND (reference sequence). With 6 bases clipped from V and 11 bases from J, the junction kept 16 bases outside the gene matches. The CDR3 has 15 amino acids. Based on the CDR3 plus reference TRBV19 and TRBJ1-5, the full variable domain is DGGITQSPKYLFRKEGQNVTLSCEQNLNHDAMYWYRQDPGQGLRLIYYSQIVNDFQKGDIAEGYSVSREKKESFPLTVTSAQKNPTAFYLCASRGLGQADGAQHFGDGTRLSIL.

This clonotype has at least ten counts. V usage is TRBV28 and J usage is TRBJ1-1; D not resolved. The germline V gene encodes CDR1 MDHEN and CDR2 SYDVKM. Trimming removed 1 base from V and 1 base from J, with 7 bases in between. There are 14 residues in the CDR3. The DNA for the CDR3 is TGTGCCAGCAGTTTATTAACTTCGAACACTGAAGCTTTCTTT. This codes for CASSLLTSNTEAFF.

This clonotype was seen at least ten times. V and J are TRBV6-5 and TRBJ1-2, with D possibly matching TRBD1 (5 bases). This CDR3 contains 12 residues. Trimming took 4 bases from V and 7 from J, leaving 10 bases between them. Germline loops: CDR1 MNHEY, CDR2 SVGAGI. CDR3 sequence: CASSFQGSGYTF. The CDR3 DNA is TGTGCCAGCAGTTTCCAGGGCTCTGGCTACACCTTC.

As to this clonotype: Since a much larger clone is just one base distant, this may be a read error. The chain is built from TRBV9 and TRBJ1-3, with D unclear. The germline V gene encodes CDR1 SGDLS and CDR2 YYNGEE. CDR3 length: 16 amino acids. CDR3 sequence reads: CASSSRPSTSGNTICF. In DNA form, the CDR3 reads TGTGCCAGCAGCTCTAGGCCTTCAACTTCTGGAAACACCATATGTTTT.

The V call is TRBV6-1, the J call TRBJ2-5; 16 bases are shared with TRBD2. This CDR3 region has 15 residues. The V and J ends lost 4 bases and 9 bases, in that order; junction bases with no gene match: 5. The germline V gene encodes CDR1 MNHNS and CDR2 SASEGT. The CDR3 DNA is TGTGCCAGCAGTGTGGGACTAGCGGGAGGGCGTTCCCAGTACTTC. Its translation is CASSVGLAGGRSQYF.

This chain connects TRBV18 to TRBJ2-5; no reliable D call. The germline V gene has CDR1 KGHSH and CDR2 LQKENI. Between the trimmed V and J ends, which lost 0 bases and 4 bases, there was a span of 18 bases. This CDR3 has 17 residues. The CDR3 nucleotides read TGTGCCAGCTCACCACCTGCTCCTGGCGGAAGAGGAGAGACCCAGTACTTC. It is translated as CASSPPAPGGRGETQYF.

This clonotype appeared a few times. This sequence may be a read error, since a much larger clone differs from it by one base. The chain combines TRBV10-3 with TRBJ2-5; weak D call: TRBD2 (6 bases). Germline loops: CDR1 ENHRY, CDR2 SYGVKD. The CDR3 is 15 amino acids. CDR3: CAIRGDGEPGETKYF. The CDR3 nucleotides read TGTGCCATCAGGGGGGACGGGGAGCCGGGAGAGACCAAGTACTTC.

The gene calls are TRBV7-8 and TRBJ1-2; D uncertain. Germline assignment: CDR1 SGHVS and CDR2 FQNEAQ. This CDR3 is built from 12 residues. Between the trimmed V and J ends, which lost 8 bases and 4 bases, there was a span of 11 bases. The CDR3 DNA reads as TGTGCCAGCGGACGGGATATCTATGGCTACACCTTC. It encodes CASGRDIYGYTF.

A few counts support this clonotype. The chain links TRBV15 to TRBJ2-7; the match to TRBD1 covers 7 bases. V lost 2 bases, J lost 1 base, and 8 bases stayed unmatched. This CDR3 contains 16 residues. Germline V gives CDR1 LNHNV, CDR2 YYDKDF (reference sequence). The DNA for the CDR3 is TGTGCCACCAGCAGAACAGACAGGGCCGTATCCTACGAGCAGTACTTC. It is translated as CATSRTDRAVSYEQYF.

This clonotype has more than one count but fewer than ten. J is TRBJ2-7 and V is TRBV6-1; no clear D gene. This CDR3 spans 15 amino acids. V was pared by 5 bases and J by 0 bases, with 14 bases between. Germline V CDR1 and CDR2: MNHNS, SASEGT. As DNA, the CDR3 is TGTGCCAGCAGTCCTCTATTAGAACACTCCTACGAGCAGTACTTC. Translating it yields CASSPLLEHSYEQYF.

The V gene is TRBV12-3 or TRBV12-4, the J gene TRBJ2-2; the match to TRBD2 covers 9 bases. V trimming: 6 bases; J trimming: 4 bases; junction bases outside the gene matches: 12. The CDR3 is made up of 17 amino acids. The CDR3 region is CASRPLAGKGGTGELFF. CDR3 coding DNA: TGTGCCAGCAGACCTCTAGCGGGAAAGGGCGGCACCGGGGAGCTGTTTTTT.

In this sample, this clonotype turned up many times. V and J are TRBV6-1 and TRBJ2-5; weak D call: TRBD1 (5 bases). Germline loops: CDR1 MNHNS, CDR2 SASEGT. V lost 8 bases, J lost 0 bases, and 16 bases lay in between. The CDR3 spans 15 residues. CDR3 nucleotides: TGTGCCAGCCGCAGGGCGGTGGTGTACCAAGAGACCCAGTACTTC. Its protein is CASRRAVVYQETQYF.

In the case of this clonotype: Sequence at one end of the junction differs from germline and may be a read error. The chain carries TRBV20-1 and TRBJ2-7, with D possibly TRBD2 on 6 matching bases. Germline lookup yields CDR1 DFQATT and CDR2 SNEGSKA (reference sequence). CDR3 length equals 14 residues. CDR3 in DNA: TGCAGTGCTGGGCCGGGGGAGACCCTCTACGAGCAGCACTTC. Encoded protein: CSAGPGETLYEQHF.